This T cell receptor (beta chain) came from a study of control samples from healthy donors and cancer patients (dated by TCRdb to 2018 to 2020). A note on this clone: The clone's antigen remains unknown. It has no much larger one-base neighbor in the sample; base qualities were not kept.

Receptor amplification or capture employed the immunoSEQ multiplex PCR assay. Held by TCRdb, this immuneACCESS table contains in-frame sequences only and omits some clones. Under half of the omission traces to an unresolved V gene where checked; the cause of the rest is unknown. This sample comprises approximately 110,000 clones, approximately 90% of them detected only once. The ten largest clones represent approximately 8% of the sample. Including the terminal cysteine and phenylalanine, the CDR3 comprises 15 residues. Only the CDR3 DNA stays, 45 bases, in frame from base 1. Sequences SGHTA (CDR1) and FQGTGA (CDR2) are obtained from the germline V gene. V loses 5 bases, J loses 5 bases, and the germline ends lie 17 bases apart.

The chain links TRBV7-3 with TRBJ2-3, with a tentative D gene TRBD2 over 6 matching bases. Sequencing used blood. This receptor was taken from a woman aged 18-35 years in good health. In nucleotide form, the sequence is TGTGCCAGCAGCCTTGGGGACTCTAAAAAAGATACGCAGTATTTT. This yields the protein CASSLGDSKKDTQYF.